The 2 T cell receptor beta chains reported below all come from one sample, sequenced in a study of shared clonotypes between healthy human individuals. Measured with immunoSEQ multiplex PCR; TCRdb has only the in-frame clones, and not every one. Among 2 million to 2.5 million clones listed, just over 90% were seen once. CD45RO-negative CD8 cells positively selected for CCR7 made up the naive population, which excluded terminally differentiated effector memory CD45RA+ cells. Sample: naive CD8+ T cells from PBMCs. The receptors shown here come from a man younger than 30 in good health. Some clones in this sample may be carry-over from other donors' samples.

A remark on this clone: A much larger clone differs by one base, so this may be a read error. The V gene is TRBV7-2, the J gene TRBJ1-1; D gene ambiguous. Germline CDR1 and CDR2: SGHTA and FQGNSA. V lost 2 bases, J lost 2 bases, and 0 bases lay in between. The CDR3 totals 11 residues. The CDR3 coding sequence is TGTGCCAGCAGCTTAAACACTGAAGCTTTCTTT. This codes for CASSLNTEAFF.

This clone was counted between two and nine times. The chain links TRBV15 to TRBJ1-1, with TRBD1 as a possible D gene (5 bases). This CDR3 is 12 amino acids long. Germline V lookup: CDR1 LNHNV, CDR2 YYDKDF (reference sequence). The V end lost 9 bases, the J end lost 1 base, and 9 bases lay between the germline ends. In DNA form, the CDR3 reads TGTGCCACTCCGACAGCGAACACTGAAGCTTTCTTT. It yields the protein CATPTANTEAFF.